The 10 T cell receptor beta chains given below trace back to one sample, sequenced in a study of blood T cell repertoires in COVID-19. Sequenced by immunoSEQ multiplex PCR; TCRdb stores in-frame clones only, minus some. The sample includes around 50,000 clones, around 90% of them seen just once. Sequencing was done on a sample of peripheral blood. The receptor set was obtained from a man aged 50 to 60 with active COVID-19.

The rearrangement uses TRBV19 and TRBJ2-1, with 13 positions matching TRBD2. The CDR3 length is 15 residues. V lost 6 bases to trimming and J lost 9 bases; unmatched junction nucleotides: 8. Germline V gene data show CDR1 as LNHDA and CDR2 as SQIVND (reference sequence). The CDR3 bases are TGTGCCAGTAGGGTACTAGCGGGAGGGTTCGGTGAGCAGTTCTTC. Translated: CASRVLAGGFGEQFF. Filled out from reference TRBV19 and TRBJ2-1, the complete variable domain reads DGGITQSPKYLFRKEGQNVTLSCEQNLNHDAMYWYRQDPGQGLRLIYYSQIVNDFQKGDIAEGYSVSREKKESFPLTVTSAQKNPTAFYLCASRVLAGGFGEQFFGPGTRLTVL.

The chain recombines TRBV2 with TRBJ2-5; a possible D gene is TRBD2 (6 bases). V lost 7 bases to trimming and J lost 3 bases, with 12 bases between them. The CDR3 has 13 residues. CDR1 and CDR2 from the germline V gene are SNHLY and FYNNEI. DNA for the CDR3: TGTGCCAGCACCCCGACTAGAAAAGAGACCCAGTACTTC. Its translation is CASTPTRKETQYF.

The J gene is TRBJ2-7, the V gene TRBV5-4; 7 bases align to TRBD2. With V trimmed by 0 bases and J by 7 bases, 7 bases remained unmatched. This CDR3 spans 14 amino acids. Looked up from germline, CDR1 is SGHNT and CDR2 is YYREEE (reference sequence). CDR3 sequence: CASSLDAGAGEQYF. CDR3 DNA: TGTGCCAGCAGCTTGGATGCGGGAGCGGGGGAGCAGTACTTC.

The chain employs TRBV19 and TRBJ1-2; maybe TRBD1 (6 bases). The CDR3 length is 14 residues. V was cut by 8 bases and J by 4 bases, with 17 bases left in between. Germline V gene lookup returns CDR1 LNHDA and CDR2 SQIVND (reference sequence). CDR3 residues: CASGGEAWGYGYTF. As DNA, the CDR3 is TGTGCCAGTGGGGGCGAGGCCTGGGGCTATGGCTACACCTTC.

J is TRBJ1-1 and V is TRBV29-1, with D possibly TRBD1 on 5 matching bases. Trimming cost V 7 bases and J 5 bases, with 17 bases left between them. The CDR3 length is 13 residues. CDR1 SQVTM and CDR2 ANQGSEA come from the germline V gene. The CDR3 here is CSAAQEEGTEAFF. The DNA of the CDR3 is TGCAGCGCCGCACAGGAGGAGGGGACTGAAGCTTTCTTT.

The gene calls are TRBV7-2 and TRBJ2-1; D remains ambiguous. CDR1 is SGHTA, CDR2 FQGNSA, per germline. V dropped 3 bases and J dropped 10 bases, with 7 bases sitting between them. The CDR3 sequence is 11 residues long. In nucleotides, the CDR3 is TGTGCCAGCAGCTTCAGGCTCGAGCAGTTCTTC. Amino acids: CASSFRLEQFF.

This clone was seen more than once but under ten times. The CDR3 DNA reads as TGTGCCACCACGGGGGGCGACGAGCAGTACTTC. Its translation: CATTGGDEQYF. J is TRBJ2-7 and V is TRBV6-5; tentatively, D is TRBD2 (7 bases). Germline CDR1 reads MNHEY; CDR2 reads SVGAGI. V was trimmed by 10 bases and J by 5 bases, leaving 12 bases between them. The CDR3 runs to 11 residues.

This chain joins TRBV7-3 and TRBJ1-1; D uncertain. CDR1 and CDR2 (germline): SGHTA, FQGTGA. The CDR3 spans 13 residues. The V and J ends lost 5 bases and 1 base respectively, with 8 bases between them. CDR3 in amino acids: CASSHDKNTEAFF. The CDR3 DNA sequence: TGTGCCAGCAGCCATGACAAGAACACTGAAGCTTTCTTT.

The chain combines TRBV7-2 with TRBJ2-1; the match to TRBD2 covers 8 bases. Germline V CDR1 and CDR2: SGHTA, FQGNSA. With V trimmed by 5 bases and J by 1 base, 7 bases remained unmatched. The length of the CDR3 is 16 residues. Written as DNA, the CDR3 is TGTGCCAGCAGCGGGGTGGCGGGAGGTTCCTACAATGAGCAGTTCTTC. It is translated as CASSGVAGGSYNEQFF.

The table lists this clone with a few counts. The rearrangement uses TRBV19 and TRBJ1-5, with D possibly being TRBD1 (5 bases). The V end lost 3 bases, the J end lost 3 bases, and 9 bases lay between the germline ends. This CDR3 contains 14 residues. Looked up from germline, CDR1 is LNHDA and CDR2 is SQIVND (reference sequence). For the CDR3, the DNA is TGTGCCAGTAGTATTAGCAGGGACAATCAGCCCCAGCATTTT. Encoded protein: CASSISRDNQPQHF. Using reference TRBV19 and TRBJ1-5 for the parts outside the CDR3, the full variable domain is DGGITQSPKYLFRKEGQNVTLSCEQNLNHDAMYWYRQDPGQGLRLIYYSQIVNDFQKGDIAEGYSVSREKKESFPLTVTSAQKNPTAFYLCASSISRDNQPQHFGDGTRLSIL.